A selection of T cell receptor beta chains follows, all from one sample in a study of shared clonotypes between healthy human individuals. Profiled with immunoSEQ multiplex PCR; TCRdb holds only in-frame clones, not every one. The repertoire holds about 600,000 clones, 98% seen once, with less than 0.35% in the top ten. Specimen: naive CD8+ T cells sorted from blood. The receptors stem from a man aged 25 to 40 in good health. The CDR3 runs from the conserved cysteine through the conserved F or W. Fields, in order: J gene, D gene, clone size, V gene, CDR3 DNA, CDR3 protein. A D gene is named only where the DNA matches it firmly. The size of a clone is reported for some rows only, either as once, few or many, or as a class for expanded clones.

j_gene: TRBJ2-1; d_gene: -; abundance: -; v_gene: TRBV5-1; CDR3nt: TGCGCCAGCAGCTTGGAGAACTCCTACAATGAGCAGTTCTTC; CDR3aa: CASSLENSYNEQFF
j_gene: TRBJ1-2; d_gene: TRBD1; abundance: -; v_gene: TRBV27; CDR3nt: TGTGCCAGCAGTTCCGGACAGGCAGTTCACTATGGCTACACCTTC; CDR3aa: CASSSGQAVHYGYTF
j_gene: TRBJ2-7; d_gene: TRBD1; abundance: -; v_gene: TRBV5-8; CDR3nt: TGTGCCAGCAGCCTCAGAGGGGACAGGGGGCGCGAGCAGTACTTC; CDR3aa: CASSLRGDRGREQYF
j_gene: TRBJ1-1; d_gene: -; abundance: once; v_gene: TRBV5-4; CDR3nt: TGTGCCAGCAGTCCCGGACAGCAAGCTTTCTTT; CDR3aa: CASSPGQQAFF
j_gene: TRBJ2-1; d_gene: TRBD2; abundance: -; v_gene: TRBV4-1; CDR3nt: TGCGCCAGCAGCCCCAATGGGGGCGGGAGGGCCGCGTCTGCCTACAATGAGCAGTTCTTC; CDR3aa: CASSPNGGGRAASAYNEQFF
j_gene: TRBJ2-5; d_gene: -; abundance: -; v_gene: TRBV2; CDR3nt: TGTGCCAGCAGTGAAGCCCTACAGGGTGAGGAAATACAGACCCAGTACTTC; CDR3aa: CASSEALQGEEIQTQYF
j_gene: TRBJ2-1; d_gene: TRBD2; abundance: -; v_gene: TRBV18; CDR3nt: TGTGCCAGCTCAACATCCGGGACTAGCGACTACTTATGGAATGAGCAGTTCTTC; CDR3aa: CASSTSGTSDYLWNEQFF
j_gene: TRBJ2-7; d_gene: -; abundance: -; v_gene: TRBV7-9; CDR3nt: TGTGCCAGCAGTTTTGTTGGGGGTTTAGAGCAGTACTTC; CDR3aa: CASSFVGGLEQYF
j_gene: TRBJ2-2; d_gene: -; abundance: -; v_gene: TRBV29-1; CDR3nt: TGCAGCGTTGAAAAGGGGGACACCGGGGAGCTGTTTTTT; CDR3aa: CSVEKGDTGELFF
j_gene: TRBJ2-1; d_gene: TRBD2; abundance: -; v_gene: TRBV13; CDR3nt: TGTGCCAGCAGCGCAAGCGGGGAGATTGGGAATGAGCAGTTCTTC; CDR3aa: CASSASGEIGNEQFF
j_gene: TRBJ1-5; d_gene: TRBD1; abundance: -; v_gene: TRBV6-5; CDR3nt: TGTGCCAGCAGTAAGGGGACAGCTAGCAATCAGCCCCAGCATTTT; CDR3aa: CASSKGTASNQPQHF
j_gene: TRBJ1-5; d_gene: -; abundance: -; v_gene: TRBV5-1; CDR3nt: TGCGCCAGCAGCTTGGAAGGGACATTGAATCAGCCCCAGCATTTT; CDR3aa: CASSLEGTLNQPQHF
j_gene: TRBJ2-7; d_gene: TRBD2; abundance: -; v_gene: TRBV13; CDR3nt: TGTGCCAGCACCTTAGCGGGAGGGATAAACGAGCAGTACTTC; CDR3aa: CASTLAGGINEQYF
j_gene: TRBJ2-7; d_gene: -; abundance: -; v_gene: TRBV7-2; CDR3nt: TGTGCCAGCAGCCAGTGGGGTGGGGAGTCGAGGGGGGAGCAGTACTTC; CDR3aa: CASSQWGGESRGEQYF
j_gene: TRBJ2-7; d_gene: -; abundance: once; v_gene: TRBV14; CDR3nt: TGTGCCAGCAGCCGAAGAAGCTCAGGTCTAAGCTCCTACGAGCAGTACTTC; CDR3aa: CASSRRSSGLSSYEQYF
j_gene: TRBJ2-7; d_gene: -; abundance: -; v_gene: TRBV10-3; CDR3nt: TGTGCCATCAGTGGAGCAGGGTTCTACGAGCAGTACTTC; CDR3aa: CAISGAGFYEQYF
j_gene: TRBJ2-1; d_gene: TRBD2; abundance: -; v_gene: TRBV4-3; CDR3nt: TGCGCCAGCAGCCAAGAGACTAGCGGAAACAATGAGCAGTTCTTC; CDR3aa: CASSQETSGNNEQFF
j_gene: TRBJ2-2; d_gene: TRBD2; abundance: -; v_gene: TRBV14; CDR3nt: TGTGCCAGCAGCCAAGTAGCGGGACTAAACACCGGGGAGCTGTTTTTT; CDR3aa: CASSQVAGLNTGELFF
j_gene: TRBJ2-1; d_gene: TRBD2; abundance: -; v_gene: TRBV6-6; CDR3nt: TGTGCCAGCAGTTTATTGACTAGCGGCTTGTACAATGAGCAGTTCTTC; CDR3aa: CASSLLTSGLYNEQFF
j_gene: TRBJ2-1; d_gene: -; abundance: -; v_gene: TRBV18; CDR3nt: TGTGCCAGCTCACCCAGGGAAAGGAATGAGCAGTTCTTC; CDR3aa: CASSPRERNEQFF
j_gene: TRBJ2-7; d_gene: TRBD1; abundance: -; v_gene: TRBV11-2; CDR3nt: TGTGCCAGCAGCTCACCACAGGGGTACGAGCAGTACTTC; CDR3aa: CASSSPQGYEQYF
j_gene: TRBJ2-3; d_gene: TRBD2; abundance: -; v_gene: TRBV4-1; CDR3nt: TGCGCCAGCAGCCAAGACCCCAGCGGGAGTAGCACAGATACGCAGTATTTT; CDR3aa: CASSQDPSGSSTDTQYF
j_gene: TRBJ2-7; d_gene: TRBD1; abundance: -; v_gene: TRBV28; CDR3nt: TGTGCCAGCCTTCGACAGGGTAATTACGAGCAGTACTTC; CDR3aa: CASLRQGNYEQYF
j_gene: TRBJ2-3; d_gene: -; abundance: -; v_gene: TRBV6-5; CDR3nt: TGTGCCAGCAGTTATGTTCGCTTAGCTGATTCGGATACGCAGTATTTT; CDR3aa: CASSYVRLADSDTQYF
j_gene: TRBJ1-1; d_gene: -; abundance: -; v_gene: TRBV9; CDR3nt: TGTGCCAGCAGCGGAAGAGACTTGAACACTGAAGCTTTCTTT; CDR3aa: CASSGRDLNTEAFF
j_gene: TRBJ2-7; d_gene: TRBD1; abundance: -; v_gene: TRBV9; CDR3nt: TGTGCCAGCAGTGTCGACAGGGCAGGTTACTACGAGCAGTACTTC; CDR3aa: CASSVDRAGYYEQYF
j_gene: TRBJ2-7; d_gene: -; abundance: -; v_gene: TRBV5-1; CDR3nt: TGCGCCAGCAGCTTGAGTATAGGTGGCGCAGAACTCTCCTACGAGCAGTACTTC; CDR3aa: CASSLSIGGAELSYEQYF
j_gene: TRBJ1-4; d_gene: -; abundance: -; v_gene: TRBV6-5; CDR3nt: TGTGCCAGCAGTTACTCGACGCGGGGTTGGGAAAAACTGTTTTTT; CDR3aa: CASSYSTRGWEKLFF
j_gene: TRBJ2-3; d_gene: TRBD1; abundance: -; v_gene: TRBV5-1; CDR3nt: TGCGCCAGCAGCTTGGTCCCCGACAGGGACACAGATACGCAGTATTTT; CDR3aa: CASSLVPDRDTDTQYF
j_gene: TRBJ1-4; d_gene: -; abundance: -; v_gene: TRBV6-5; CDR3nt: TGTGCCAGCACTAATACACAGCTTGTTAATGAAAAACTGTTTTTT; CDR3aa: CASTNTQLVNEKLFF
j_gene: TRBJ2-3; d_gene: TRBD2; abundance: once; v_gene: TRBV7-9; CDR3nt: TGTGCCAGCAGCTACAGCGGGGGCACAGATACGCAGTATTTT; CDR3aa: CASSYSGGTDTQYF
j_gene: TRBJ2-7; d_gene: TRBD1; abundance: -; v_gene: TRBV28; CDR3nt: TGTGCCAGCAGTTTGGGACAGGTAGATCACGAGCAGTACTTC; CDR3aa: CASSLGQVDHEQYF
j_gene: TRBJ2-1; d_gene: -; abundance: -; v_gene: TRBV7-9; CDR3nt: TGTGCCAGCAGCTTAACGTCACCTTTATACAATGAGCAGTTCTTC; CDR3aa: CASSLTSPLYNEQFF
j_gene: TRBJ2-2; d_gene: TRBD1; abundance: -; v_gene: TRBV7-9; CDR3nt: TGTGCCAGCAGCTTAGTACGGACAGGGTCGACCGGGGAGCTGTTTTTT; CDR3aa: CASSLVRTGSTGELFF
j_gene: TRBJ2-1; d_gene: -; abundance: -; v_gene: TRBV14; CDR3nt: TGTGCCAGCAGCCAAGCTCTTCTGACAGGAGCCAATGAGCAGTTCTTC; CDR3aa: CASSQALLTGANEQFF
j_gene: TRBJ1-5; d_gene: -; abundance: -; v_gene: TRBV19; CDR3nt: TGTGCCAGTAGTATAAGGCAGGGATCTGGCAATCAGCCCCAGCATTTT; CDR3aa: CASSIRQGSGNQPQHF
j_gene: TRBJ2-1; d_gene: -; abundance: -; v_gene: TRBV4-3; CDR3nt: TGCGCCAGCAGCCAAGATCGGCTAGCACGGGATTACAATGAGCAGTTCTTC; CDR3aa: CASSQDRLARDYNEQFF
j_gene: TRBJ2-7; d_gene: TRBD1; abundance: -; v_gene: TRBV19; CDR3nt: TGTGCCAGTAGTATAGGACAGGGCTGGGTTTACGAGCAGTACTTC; CDR3aa: CASSIGQGWVYEQYF
j_gene: TRBJ1-1; d_gene: -; abundance: -; v_gene: TRBV28; CDR3nt: TGTGCCAGCAGTTTTCTCGACACTGAAGCTTTCTTT; CDR3aa: CASSFLDTEAFF
j_gene: TRBJ2-3; d_gene: TRBD2; abundance: -; v_gene: TRBV7-8; CDR3nt: TGTGCCAGCAGCGCCGGACTAGCGAGCACAGATACGCAGTATTTT; CDR3aa: CASSAGLASTDTQYF
j_gene: TRBJ2-7; d_gene: TRBD2; abundance: -; v_gene: TRBV15; CDR3nt: TGTGCCACCAGCAGGGGCCCGGGACTAGGGATGTACGAGCAGTACTTC; CDR3aa: CATSRGPGLGMYEQYF
j_gene: TRBJ2-3; d_gene: -; abundance: -; v_gene: TRBV28; CDR3nt: TGTGCCAGCAGACCGGGACCTTCGGTAGGCACAGATACGCAGTATTTT; CDR3aa: CASRPGPSVGTDTQYF
j_gene: TRBJ2-2; d_gene: -; abundance: -; v_gene: TRBV7-2; CDR3nt: TGTGCCAGCAGCTTAGCGGGCCCCGGGGAGCTGTTTTTT; CDR3aa: CASSLAGPGELFF
j_gene: TRBJ2-7; d_gene: -; abundance: -; v_gene: TRBV5-6; CDR3nt: TGTGCCAGCAGCTTGGCTAGCTTCAACTACGAGCAGTACTTC; CDR3aa: CASSLASFNYEQYF
j_gene: TRBJ2-7; d_gene: -; abundance: -; v_gene: TRBV5-4; CDR3nt: TGTGCCAGCAGCTTGGAGGGACAAGGTCCGCAACTTTCCTACGAGCAGTACTTC; CDR3aa: CASSLEGQGPQLSYEQYF
j_gene: TRBJ2-7; d_gene: -; abundance: -; v_gene: TRBV6-4; CDR3nt: TGTGCCAGCAGTGACACGGGAGTCACCTACGAGCAGTACTTC; CDR3aa: CASSDTGVTYEQYF
j_gene: TRBJ2-7; d_gene: TRBD2; abundance: -; v_gene: TRBV7-9; CDR3nt: TGTGCCAGCAGCACAACCTCACAGGGGAGCGGGAGGGTCTGCGAGCAGTACTTC; CDR3aa: CASSTTSQGSGRVCEQYF
j_gene: TRBJ2-1; d_gene: TRBD2; abundance: -; v_gene: TRBV7-6; CDR3nt: TGTGCCAGCAGCTTGGGACTAGCGGGAGCGGGGACCTACAATGAGCAGTTCTTC; CDR3aa: CASSLGLAGAGTYNEQFF